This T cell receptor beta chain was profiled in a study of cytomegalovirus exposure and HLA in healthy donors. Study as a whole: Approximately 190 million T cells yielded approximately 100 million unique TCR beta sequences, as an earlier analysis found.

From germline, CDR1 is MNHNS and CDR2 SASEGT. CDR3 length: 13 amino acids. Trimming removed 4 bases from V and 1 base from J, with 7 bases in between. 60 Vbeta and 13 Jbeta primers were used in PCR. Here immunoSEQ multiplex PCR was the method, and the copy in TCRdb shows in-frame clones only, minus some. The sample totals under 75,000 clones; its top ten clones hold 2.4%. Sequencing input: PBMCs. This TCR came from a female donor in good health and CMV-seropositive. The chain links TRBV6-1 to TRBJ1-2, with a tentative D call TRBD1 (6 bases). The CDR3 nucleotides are TGTGCCAGCAGTGCAGGGGTTAACTATGGCTACACCTTC. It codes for CASSAGVNYGYTF.